This TCR beta chain appears in the sequencing data of a study of T cells in Graves' hyperthyroidism and ophthalmopathy. This clonotype was counted many times. CDR3 length: 15 amino acids. The trim removed 3 bases at V and 5 bases at J, leaving 8 bases unmatched. Using RNA transcripts as the source, TCR beta CDR3 regions were amplified. During a first-round RT-PCR of the TCR CDR3, the HTBI primer set was used. TCRdb reprocessed the multiplex PCR reads via MiXCR and lists one record per CDR3 protein. Of 400,000 to 500,000 distinct CDR3 sequences in the sample, approximately 13% were seen once. What was sequenced was blood. This clonotype originated in a woman aged 18-29 years with Graves' hyperthyroidism. V and J are TRBV12-3 or TRBV12-4 and TRBJ2-3, with 7 nucleotides matching TRBD2. The CDR3 DNA is TGTGCCAGCAGTTTCGGCGGGAGACGGAGAGATACGCAGTATTTT. Residues: CASSFGGRRRDTQYF.